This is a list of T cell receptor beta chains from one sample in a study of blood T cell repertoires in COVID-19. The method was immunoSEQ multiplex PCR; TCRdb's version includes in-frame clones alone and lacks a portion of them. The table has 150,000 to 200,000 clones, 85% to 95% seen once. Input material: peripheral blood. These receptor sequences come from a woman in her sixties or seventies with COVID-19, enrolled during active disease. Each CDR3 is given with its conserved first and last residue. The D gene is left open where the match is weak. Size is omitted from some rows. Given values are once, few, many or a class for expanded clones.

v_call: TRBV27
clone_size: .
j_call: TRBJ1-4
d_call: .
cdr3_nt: TGTGCCAGCACCTTAGCCAGGGGCTCTGTTAATGAAAAACTGTTTTTT
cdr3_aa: CASTLARGSVNEKLFF

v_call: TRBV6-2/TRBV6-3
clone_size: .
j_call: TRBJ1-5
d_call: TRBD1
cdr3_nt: TGTGCCAGCAGTTACAATTGGGACAGGGTATCCCCTGATCAGCCCCAGCATTTT
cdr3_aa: CASSYNWDRVSPDQPQHF

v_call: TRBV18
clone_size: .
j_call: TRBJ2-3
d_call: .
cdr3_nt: TGTGCCAGCTCACCACCACTCACAGATACGCAGTATTTT
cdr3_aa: CASSPPLTDTQYF

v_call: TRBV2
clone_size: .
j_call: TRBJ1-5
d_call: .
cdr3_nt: TGTGCCAGCAGTGTGGGGGCGGCTGTTCAGCCCCAGCATTTT
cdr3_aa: CASSVGAAVQPQHF

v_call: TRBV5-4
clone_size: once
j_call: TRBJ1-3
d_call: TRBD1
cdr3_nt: TGTGCCAGCAGCTCCCGGACAGGGGGGCTCTCTGGAAACACCATATATTTT
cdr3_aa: CASSSRTGGLSGNTIYF

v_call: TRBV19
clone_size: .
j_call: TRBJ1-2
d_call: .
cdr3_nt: TGTGCCACCTCCCGAGGAATCGGCAGGGCAAACTATGGCTACACCTTC
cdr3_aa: CATSRGIGRANYGYTF

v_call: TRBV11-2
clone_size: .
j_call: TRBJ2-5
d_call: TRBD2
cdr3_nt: TGTGCCAGCAGCAGAGCGGGGCAAGAGACCCAGTACTTC
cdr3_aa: CASSRAGQETQYF

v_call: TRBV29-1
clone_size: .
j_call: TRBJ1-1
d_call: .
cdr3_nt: TGCAGCGTTTCTAGACAGGAGAACACTGAAGCTTTCTTT
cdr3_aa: CSVSRQENTEAFF

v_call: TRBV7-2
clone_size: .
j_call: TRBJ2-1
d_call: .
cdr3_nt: TGTGCCAGCAGCTTAGGGGCGGGATACAATGAGCAGTTCTTC
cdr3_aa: CASSLGAGYNEQFF

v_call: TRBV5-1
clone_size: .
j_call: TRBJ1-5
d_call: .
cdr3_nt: TGCGCCAGCAGCTTGGGGCTGGCAAATGATGGCAATCAGCCCCAGCATTTT
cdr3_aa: CASSLGLANDGNQPQHF

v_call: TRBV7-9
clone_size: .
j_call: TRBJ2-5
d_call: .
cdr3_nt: TGTGCCAGCAGCTTAGAGGGGGTCCAAGAGACCCAGTACTTC
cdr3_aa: CASSLEGVQETQYF

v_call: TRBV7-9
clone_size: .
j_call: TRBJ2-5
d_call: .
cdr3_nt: TGTGCCAGCAGCCGACAGATAACTCAAGAGACCCAGTACTTC
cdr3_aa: CASSRQITQETQYF

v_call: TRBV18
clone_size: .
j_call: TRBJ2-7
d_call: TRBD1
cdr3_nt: TGTGCCAGCTCACCTCCAAACAACAGGGGTGTCGAGCAGTACTTC
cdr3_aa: CASSPPNNRGVEQYF

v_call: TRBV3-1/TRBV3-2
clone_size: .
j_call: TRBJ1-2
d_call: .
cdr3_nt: TGTGCCAGCAGCCAATCTCCCCGGGGCTACACCTTC
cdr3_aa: CASSQSPRGYTF

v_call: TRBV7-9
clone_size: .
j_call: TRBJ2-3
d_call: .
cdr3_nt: TGTGCCAGCAGCTTAGGACGCGGTCAGGGCCTCACAGATACGCAGTATTTT
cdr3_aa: CASSLGRGQGLTDTQYF

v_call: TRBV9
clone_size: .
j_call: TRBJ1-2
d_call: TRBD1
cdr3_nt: TGTGCCAGCAGCGCGGGACAGAGCTTTGTAGGCTACACCTTC
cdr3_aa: CASSAGQSFVGYTF

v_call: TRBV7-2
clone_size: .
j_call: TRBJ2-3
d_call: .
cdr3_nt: TGTGCCAGCAGCACCCGACAGGGCACAGATACGCAGTATTTT
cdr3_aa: CASSTRQGTDTQYF

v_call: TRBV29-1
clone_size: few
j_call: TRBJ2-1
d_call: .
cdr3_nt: TGCAGCGTACCTACGGGCAATGAGCAGTTCTTC
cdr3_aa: CSVPTGNEQFF

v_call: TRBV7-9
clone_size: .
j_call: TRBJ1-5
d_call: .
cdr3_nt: TGTGCCAGCAGCTTAGAGGGGTTACGGCAGCCCCAGCATTTT
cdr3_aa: CASSLEGLRQPQHF

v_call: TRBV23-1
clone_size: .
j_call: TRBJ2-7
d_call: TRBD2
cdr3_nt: TGCGCCAGCAGTCAACCTTCCCCCGGGAGGCGAGTCCCTGGCGAGCAGTACTTC
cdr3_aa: CASSQPSPGRRVPGEQYF

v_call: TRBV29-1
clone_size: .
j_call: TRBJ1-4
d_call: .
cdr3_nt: TGCAGCGTTGCAGGGGCTAATGAAAAACTGTTTTTT
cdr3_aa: CSVAGANEKLFF

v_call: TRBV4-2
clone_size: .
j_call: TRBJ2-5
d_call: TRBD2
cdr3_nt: TGTGCCAGCAGCCAAGGACTAGCGGGGATGGGGGCAGAGACCCAGTACTTC
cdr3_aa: CASSQGLAGMGAETQYF

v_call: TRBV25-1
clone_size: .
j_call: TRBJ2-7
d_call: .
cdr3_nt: TGTGCCAGCAGGGCGGGCGGGGCCGAGCAGTACTTC
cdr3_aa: CASRAGGAEQYF

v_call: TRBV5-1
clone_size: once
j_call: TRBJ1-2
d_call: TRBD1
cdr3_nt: TGCGCCAGCAGCTCTCAAAGGGGGCGAGGGGGCTACACCTTC
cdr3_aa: CASSSQRGRGGYTF

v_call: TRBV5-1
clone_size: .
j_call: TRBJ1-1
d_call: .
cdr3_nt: TGCGCCAGCAGCTTGGAAGCGGGGGCGCGGGGGAACACTGAAGCTTTCTTT
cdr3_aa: CASSLEAGARGNTEAFF

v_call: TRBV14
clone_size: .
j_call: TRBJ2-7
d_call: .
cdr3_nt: TGTGCCAGCAGCCAAGTTAGGACAACTGAGCAGTACTTC
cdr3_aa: CASSQVRTTEQYF

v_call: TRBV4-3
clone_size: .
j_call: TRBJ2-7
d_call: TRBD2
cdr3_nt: TGCGCCAGCAGCCGGACTAGCGGGCTGTCCTACGAGCAGTACTTC
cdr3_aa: CASSRTSGLSYEQYF

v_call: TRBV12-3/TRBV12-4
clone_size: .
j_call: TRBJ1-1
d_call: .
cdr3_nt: TGTGCCAGCAGTTTACGCACTGAAGCTTTCTTT
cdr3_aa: CASSLRTEAFF

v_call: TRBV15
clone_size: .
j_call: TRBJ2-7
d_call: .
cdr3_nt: TGTGCCACCAGCAGAGAGGGGCCGCACTACGAGCAGTACTTC
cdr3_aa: CATSREGPHYEQYF

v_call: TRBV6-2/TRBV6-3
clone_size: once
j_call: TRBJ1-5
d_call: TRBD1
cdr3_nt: TGTGCCAGCAGCCCGACAGGGGGCTATCAGCCCCAGCATTTT
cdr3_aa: CASSPTGGYQPQHF

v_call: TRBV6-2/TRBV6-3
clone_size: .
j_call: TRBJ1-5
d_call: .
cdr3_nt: TGTGCCAGCAGTTACTCGTATTCCTCTAGCAATCAGCCCCAGCATTTT
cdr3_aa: CASSYSYSSSNQPQHF

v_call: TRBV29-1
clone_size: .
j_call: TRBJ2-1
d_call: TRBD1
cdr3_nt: TGCAGCGTTGCAGGGGGCCCCTACAATGAGCAGTTCTTC
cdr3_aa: CSVAGGPYNEQFF

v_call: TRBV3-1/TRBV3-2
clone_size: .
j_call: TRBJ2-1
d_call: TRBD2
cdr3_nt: TGTGCCAGCAGCGAAAGACTAGCGGGGGGCCGATACAATGAGCAGTTCTTC
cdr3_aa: CASSERLAGGRYNEQFF

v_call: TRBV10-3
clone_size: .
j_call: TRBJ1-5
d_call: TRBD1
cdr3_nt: TGTGCCATCAGTGATGAAAGGGACAGGGTGGATCAGCCCCAGCATTTT
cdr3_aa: CAISDERDRVDQPQHF

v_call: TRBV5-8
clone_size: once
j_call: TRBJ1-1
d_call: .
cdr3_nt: TGTGCCAGTAAGCAGAGTGGGGGCATCACTGAAGCTTTCTTT
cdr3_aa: CASKQSGGITEAFF

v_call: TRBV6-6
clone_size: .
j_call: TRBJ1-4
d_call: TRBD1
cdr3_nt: TGTGCCAGCAGTTCCGGGACAGCTCCAACTAATGAAAAACTGTTTTTT
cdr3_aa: CASSSGTAPTNEKLFF

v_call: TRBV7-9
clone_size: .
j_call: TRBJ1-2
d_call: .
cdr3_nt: TGTGCCAGCAGCTTCCGACAGGTGCGAGGCTACACCTTC
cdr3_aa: CASSFRQVRGYTF

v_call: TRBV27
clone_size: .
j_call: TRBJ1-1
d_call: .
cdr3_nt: TGTGCCAGCAGGCCCGGGACACTCATGAACACTGAAGCTTTCTTT
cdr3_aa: CASRPGTLMNTEAFF

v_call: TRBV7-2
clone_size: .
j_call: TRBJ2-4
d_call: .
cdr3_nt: TGTGCCAGCAGCTTGAACGGGGGGCCCTCGGGAAACATTCAGTACTTC
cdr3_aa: CASSLNGGPSGNIQYF

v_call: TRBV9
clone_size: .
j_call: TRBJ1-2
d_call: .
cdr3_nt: TGTGCCAGCAGCGTAGACCGCAACATCTATGGCTACACCTTC
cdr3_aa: CASSVDRNIYGYTF

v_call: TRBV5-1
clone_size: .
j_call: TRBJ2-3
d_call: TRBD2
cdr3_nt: TGCGCCAGCAGCTTAAGCGGGGGGACGGGAGATACGCAGTATTTT
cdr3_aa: CASSLSGGTGDTQYF

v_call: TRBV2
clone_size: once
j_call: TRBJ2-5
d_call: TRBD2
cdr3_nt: TGTGCCAGCAGTGATCAGCGGGGGGCCAGGGAGACCCAGTACTTC
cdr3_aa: CASSDQRGARETQYF

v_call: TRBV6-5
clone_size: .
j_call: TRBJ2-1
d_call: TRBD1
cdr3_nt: TGTGCCAGCAGTCGGGGACAGACTAACAATGAGCAGTTCTTC
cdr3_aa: CASSRGQTNNEQFF

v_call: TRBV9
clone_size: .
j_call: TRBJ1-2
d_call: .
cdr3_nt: TGTGCCAGCCTTTCTAACTATGGCTACACCTTC
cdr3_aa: CASLSNYGYTF

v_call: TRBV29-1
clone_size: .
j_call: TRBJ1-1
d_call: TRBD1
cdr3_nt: TGCAGCGGGGGGACAGGGGACGCTGAAGCTTTCTTT
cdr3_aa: CSGGTGDAEAFF

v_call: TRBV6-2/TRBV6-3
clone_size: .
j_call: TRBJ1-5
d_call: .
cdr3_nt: TGTGCCAGCAGTCGTACTGGGCCAGTCAGCAATCAGCCCCAGCATTTT
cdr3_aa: CASSRTGPVSNQPQHF

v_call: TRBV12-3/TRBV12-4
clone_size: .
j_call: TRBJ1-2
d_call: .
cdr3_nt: TGTGCCAGCAGCCGAAGGGACATCTCGGGCTACACCTTC
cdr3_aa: CASSRRDISGYTF

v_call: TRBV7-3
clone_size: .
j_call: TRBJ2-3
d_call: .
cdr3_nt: TGTGCCAGCAGCCCTGGGTCAGGTACAGATACGCAGTATTTT
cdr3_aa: CASSPGSGTDTQYF

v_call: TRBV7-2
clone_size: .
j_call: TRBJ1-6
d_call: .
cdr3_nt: TGTGCCAGCAGCTTAGCGCCGAGGGTTGATTCACCCCTCCACTTT
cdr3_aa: CASSLAPRVDSPLHF